This TCR beta chain was sequenced for a study of stem cell transplantation in POMP-related autoinflammatory disease. Turning to the study itself: Through one year post-transplant, neutrophils and platelets were 100% of graft donor origin. The study's findings and limits: Patients with PRAID showed a restricted number of unique TRB V-J gene pairings.

The V segment lost 4 bases and the J segment 7 bases; nucleotides outside the gene matches: 6. The CDR3 totals 14 residues. Germline lookup yields CDR1 MGHRA and CDR2 YSYEKL. Method: immunoSEQ multiplex PCR; TCRdb's copy keeps in-frame clones and lacks some. The top ten hold about 2.4% of the sample, which has some 4,900 clones, under 95% seen once. Concerning this clone itself: Its cognate antigen is unknown.

This specimen consisted of CD8+ T cells from PBMCs, obtained after stem cell transplantation. The J gene is TRBJ1-2, the V gene TRBV4-1, with 10 bases identical to TRBD1. The sequence was collected from a human patient with POMP-related autoinflammation and immune dysregulation (PRAID). Some of the T cells might come from the graft donor. This CDR3 reads CASSRGTGVFGYTF. For the CDR3, the DNA is TGCGCCAGCAGCCGTGGGACAGGGGTATTTGGCTACACCTTC.